This T cell receptor beta chain was recorded in a study of blood T cell repertoires in COVID-19. For the study at large: Sites in the United States, Italy and Spain provided acute and convalescent COVID-19 samples. From T cells, B-cell-depleted T cells, or PBMCs came the material, which was cDNA or gDNA.

This clone has a single count. The CDR3 runs to 16 residues. V was pared by 0 bases and J by 7 bases, with 15 bases between. Germline V gene lookup returns CDR1 LGHNA and CDR2 YNFKEQ. In the source study's methods: Amplification of reference gene primers provided the estimated nucleated cell counts. The assay was immunoSEQ multiplex PCR, and TCRdb's table has in-frame clones only and misses some. V and J calls and clone size are those listed in that table; D and trimming were worked out from the DNA. In the table there are some 140,000 clones, approximately 77% of which are singletons. This TCR was sampled from a man at least 80 years old with acute or convalescent COVID-19. The chain recombines TRBV4-2 with TRBJ1-4; D not certain. What was sequenced was peripheral blood. As DNA, the CDR3 is TGTGCCAGCAGCCAAGAGTTAGGAGGTGCACGTGAAAAACTGTTTTTT. Translation gives CASSQELGGAREKLFF.